This TCR beta chain was retrieved from a study of blood T cell repertoires in COVID-19. Looking at the study overall: T cells, B-cell-depleted T cells, or PBMCs provided the cDNA or gDNA that served as material.

In the original workflow: Cell counts per sample came from amplifying reference gene primers. TCRdb keeps only in-frame clones here, not all; method: immunoSEQ multiplex PCR. V and J calls and clone size are given by that table; D and trimming were obtained from the DNA. The profile covers under 300,000 clones, with roughly 80% appearing a single time and roughly 3.1% taken by the ten largest. The junction had 6 bases not matched to a gene; V was cut back by 1 base and J by 4 bases. This CDR3 region has 15 residues. From germline, CDR1 is LGHDT and CDR2 YNNKEL (reference sequence). This study enrolled people aged about 18 to 100 from about two dozen US geographic areas. Clinical histories supplied by participants themselves formed the basis of cohort assignment.

The sequence derives from a man between 50 and 59 years old who had recovered from COVID-19. The rearrangement uses TRBV3-1 (or the pseudogene TRBV3-2) and TRBJ1-1; 7 bases line up with TRBD1. Sequencing was done on a sample of PBMCs or T cells enriched from blood (not recorded which). The CDR3 reads CASSQVKQGLTEAFF. CDR3 DNA: TGTGCCAGCAGCCAAGTAAAACAGGGGCTCACTGAAGCTTTCTTT.